This passage covers 5 T cell receptor beta chains from one sample sequenced in a study of OX40 agonist ivuxolimab in advanced cancers. Sequencing used immunoSEQ multiplex PCR; TCRdb keeps in-frame clones, though not all of them. Of some 14,000 clones listed, roughly 82% were seen once; the top ten hold just under 45%. Sequencing used CD4+ or CD8+ T cells sorted from blood, obtained in a trial of the OX40 agonist ivuxolimab. Source of these receptors: an adult with an advanced solid tumor such as melanoma, head and neck, liver or kidney cancer.

V is TRBV15 and J is TRBJ2-3; a possible D gene is TRBD2 (5 bases). The CDR3 has 13 amino acids. The germline V gene has CDR1 LNHNV and CDR2 YYDKDF (reference sequence). Trimming shortened V by 0 bases and J by 6 bases, and 7 bases separated the two germline ends. CDR3 protein: CATSRESGDTQYF. The DNA of the CDR3 is TGTGCCACCAGCAGAGAATCGGGGGATACGCAGTATTTT. Using reference TRBV15 and TRBJ2-3 for the parts outside the CDR3, the full variable domain is DAMVIQNPRYQVTQFGKPVTLSCSQTLNHNVMYWYQQKSSQAPKLLFHYYDKDFNNEADTPDNFQSRRPNTSFCFLDIRSPGLGDTAMYLCATSRESGDTQYFGPGTRLTVL.

This sequence joins TRBV6-5 and TRBJ2-5; 8 bases fit TRBD1. CDR1 and CDR2 from the germline V gene are MNHEY and SVGAGI. The V and J ends lost 5 bases and 5 bases, in that order; junction bases with no gene match: 10. This CDR3 comprises 15 residues. The CDR3 loop reads CASSSLRGLGETQYF. The CDR3 DNA follows: TGTGCCAGCAGTAGCCTCAGGGGGCTGGGGGAGACCCAGTACTTC.

This clone has only one observation. This chain joins TRBV28 and TRBJ2-3, with TRBD2 matching 10 bases. Germline V CDR1 and CDR2: MDHEN, SYDVKM. The CDR3 length is 15 residues. The J segment lost 0 bases and the V segment lost 7 bases, leaving 4 bases of the junction unmatched. Here the CDR3 DNA reads TGTGCCAGCACTAGCGGGGGTACTAGCACAGATACGCAGTATTTT. Its protein is CASTSGGTSTDTQYF.

This rearrangement joins TRBV19 to TRBJ1-5; D unresolved. This CDR3 is 17 amino acids long. Looked up from germline, CDR1 is LNHDA and CDR2 is SQIVND (reference sequence). Trimming removed 2 bases at V and 1 base at J, with 15 bases between. The CDR3 loop reads CASSILGPWSSNQPQHF. In DNA form, the CDR3 reads TGTGCCAGTAGTATATTGGGTCCGTGGTCGAGCAATCAGCCCCAGCATTTT.

The chain joins TRBV7-2 to TRBJ2-7; TRBD2 aligns across 7 bases. The length of the CDR3 is 14 residues. With V trimmed by 3 bases and J by 2 bases, 4 bases remained unmatched. Germline CDR1 and CDR2: SGHTA and FQGNSA. CDR3 protein: CASSFSGRAYEQYF. In DNA, the CDR3 is TGTGCCAGCAGCTTTAGTGGGAGGGCCTACGAGCAGTACTTC.